The 7 T cell receptor beta chains presented below share a single source sample, sequenced in a study of blood T cell repertoires in COVID-19 (dated by TCRdb to 2020 to 2022). To prepare the library, the immunoSEQ multiplex PCR assay was applied. Not all clones reach the TCRdb copy of this immuneACCESS table, which keeps in-frame sequences only. Checked studies attribute under half of the gap to unresolved V genes and leave the rest unexplained. The sample includes 250,000 to 350,000 clones, with approximately 86% observed a single time. The leading ten clones occupy about 1% of the sample. The specimen was PBMCs or T cells enriched from blood (not recorded which). Source of these receptors: a woman in her twenties or thirties who had recovered from COVID-19.

This chain uses TRBV7-3 with TRBJ1-3, with 9 positions matching TRBD1. The junction had 0 bases not matched to a gene; V was cut back by 3 bases and J by 0 bases. In germline, CDR1 is SGHTA, CDR2 FQGTGA. The CDR3 consists of 15 residues. DNA for the CDR3: TGTGCCAGCAGCTTGGGACAGGGCTCTGGAAACACCATATATTTT. This gives the protein CASSLGQGSGNTIYF.

The chain joins TRBV11-2 to TRBJ2-1; 11 nucleotides agree with TRBD2. Trimming at V came to 5 bases and at J to 0 bases, leaving 0 bases not matched to a gene. There are 15 residues in the CDR3. Germline CDR1 reads SGHAT; CDR2 reads FQNNGV. The CDR3 loop is CASSTSGSSYNEQFF. The CDR3 bases are TGTGCCAGCAGCACTAGCGGGAGCTCCTACAATGAGCAGTTCTTC.

This clone came up many times. The chain is built from TRBV19 and TRBJ1-2, with 10 nucleotides matching TRBD1. From germline, CDR1 is LNHDA and CDR2 SQIVND (reference sequence). After removal of 3 bases from V and 7 bases from J, the junction contained 11 bases not matched to a gene. This CDR3 has 16 residues. The CDR3 DNA follows: TGTGCCAGTAGTATCCTTCCGACAGGGGGCGGATCTGGCTACACCTTC. It is translated as CASSILPTGGGSGYTF.

V usage is TRBV7-6 and J usage is TRBJ1-2; D possibly corresponds to TRBD1 (6 bases). This CDR3 contains 15 residues. Trimming stripped 4 bases from V and 7 bases from J, with 19 bases between. CDR1 and CDR2 from the germline V gene are SGHVS and FNYEAQ. The CDR3: CASSSDPGTFLGYTF. The CDR3 nucleotides are TGTGCCAGCAGCTCCGACCCCGGGACATTCCTTGGCTACACCTTC.

V gene TRBV6-1 combines with J gene TRBJ1-1; D is unclear. V lost 1 base, J lost 7 bases, and 10 bases lay in between. Germline assignment: CDR1 MNHNS and CDR2 SASEGT. The CDR3 consists of 13 residues. This CDR3 reads CASSEDPPIEAFF. In DNA form, the CDR3 reads TGTGCCAGCAGTGAAGACCCCCCTATTGAAGCTTTCTTT.

This clone has just one count. The J gene is TRBJ2-7, the V gene TRBV2, with TRBD1 matching 9 bases. From germline, CDR1 is SNHLY and CDR2 FYNNEI. V was pared by 1 base and J by 4 bases, with 2 bases of the junction left unmatched. This CDR3 contains 14 residues. The CDR3 spells CASSEGDRVYEQYF. CDR3 sequence (DNA): TGTGCCAGCAGTGAAGGGGACAGGGTGTACGAGCAGTACTTC.

The chain uses TRBV6-2 or TRBV6-3 and TRBJ1-2; a possible D gene is TRBD1 (5 bases). The CDR3 totals 14 residues. Germline assignment: CDR1 MNHEY and CDR2 SVGEGT. V was cut by 6 bases and J by 8 bases, with 19 bases left in between. The CDR3 reads CASSPITNRLGYTF. The CDR3 coding sequence is TGTGCCAGCAGCCCTATAACTAACAGGCTGGGCTACACCTTC.